A selection of T cell receptor beta chains follows, all from one sample in a study of CD8 T cells in ankylosing spondylitis. In TCRdb, the 5' RACE reads were re-called with MiXCR into one record per CDR3 protein. The table shows about 200,000 distinct CDR3 sequences, with more than 25% occurring only once. What was sequenced was blood, either unsorted or a sorted T cell fraction (not recorded which). The receptors originated from a male donor with ankylosing spondylitis or in good health (not recorded which). The CDR3 runs from the conserved cysteine through the conserved F or W. D genes are given only for firm matches. Rows give clone size only sometimes, using once, few, many, or a class for an expanded clone.

CDR3nt: TGTGCCAGCAGCACGTCCGGGACAGGGTTCTACGAGCAGTACTTC; CDR3aa: CASSTSGTGFYEQYF; abundance: many; v_gene: TRBV3-1; j_gene: TRBJ2-7; d_gene: TRBD1
CDR3nt: TGTGCTAGTGGTTTGGTCCAGGGAGGGCAAGAGACCCAGTACTTC; CDR3aa: CASGLVQGGQETQYF; abundance: NA; v_gene: TRBV12-5; j_gene: TRBJ2-5; d_gene: TRBD2
CDR3nt: TGTGCCAGCAGACTGACAGGGGCTAAGAACACTGAAGCTTTCTTT; CDR3aa: CASRLTGAKNTEAFF; abundance: few; v_gene: TRBV6-1; j_gene: TRBJ1-1; d_gene: TRBD1
CDR3nt: TGCAGTGCTAGAGAGGCCCCGACTAGCCGTGGGGAGCTGTTTTTT; CDR3aa: CSAREAPTSRGELFF; abundance: NA; v_gene: TRBV20-1; j_gene: TRBJ2-2; d_gene: TRBD2
CDR3nt: TGCAGTGCTAGCACTAGAAGCTCTGGGGCCAACGTCCTGACTTTC; CDR3aa: CSASTRSSGANVLTF; abundance: NA; v_gene: TRBV20-1; j_gene: TRBJ2-6; d_gene: NA
CDR3nt: TGCAGCGTCGGGACACACAATCAGCCCCAGCATTTT; CDR3aa: CSVGTHNQPQHF; abundance: NA; v_gene: TRBV29-1; j_gene: TRBJ1-5; d_gene: NA
CDR3nt: TGTGCCAGCAGCTCTCAGGTAGCGGGAGGGTCCCAGTTCTTC; CDR3aa: CASSSQVAGGSQFF; abundance: NA; v_gene: TRBV7-2; j_gene: TRBJ2-1; d_gene: TRBD2
CDR3nt: TGTGCCAGCAGCTTAGAAATGGCAGATACGCAGTATTTT; CDR3aa: CASSLEMADTQYF; abundance: many; v_gene: TRBV5-1; j_gene: TRBJ2-3; d_gene: NA
CDR3nt: TGTGCCAGCAGCCAAGACACCCCCATAGCGGGAAACACCGGGGAGCTGTTTTTT; CDR3aa: CASSQDTPIAGNTGELFF; abundance: many; v_gene: TRBV3-1; j_gene: TRBJ2-2; d_gene: TRBD2
CDR3nt: TGTGCCAGCAGGAGGACTAGCGGATACACCGGGGAGCTGTTTTTT; CDR3aa: CASRRTSGYTGELFF; abundance: few; v_gene: TRBV2; j_gene: TRBJ2-2; d_gene: TRBD2
CDR3nt: TGTGCCAGCAGCGTAGCTGAGACAGCCGCCTACGAGCAGTACTTC; CDR3aa: CASSVAETAAYEQYF; abundance: many; v_gene: TRBV9; j_gene: TRBJ2-7; d_gene: NA
CDR3nt: TGTGCCAGCAGCTTGGAGGGAGCCACGAACACTGAAGCTTTCTTT; CDR3aa: CASSLEGATNTEAFF; abundance: NA; v_gene: TRBV5-5; j_gene: TRBJ1-1; d_gene: NA
CDR3nt: TGCGCCAGCAGCCACAACCTAGCGGGGGGCACAGATACGCAGTATTTT; CDR3aa: CASSHNLAGGTDTQYF; abundance: many; v_gene: TRBV5-1; j_gene: TRBJ2-3; d_gene: TRBD2
CDR3nt: TGTGCCAGCAGCCGCCCTAGCACAGATACGCAGTATTTT; CDR3aa: CASSRPSTDTQYF; abundance: many; v_gene: TRBV12-3/TRBV12-4; j_gene: TRBJ2-3; d_gene: NA
CDR3nt: TGCGCCAGCTCGAGGGCGGGAGCGAACACCGGGGAGCTGTTTTTT; CDR3aa: CASSRAGANTGELFF; abundance: many; v_gene: TRBV5-1; j_gene: TRBJ2-2; d_gene: TRBD2
CDR3nt: TGTGCCACCAGCAGAGACTGGGTGGTGATGGCCACAGATACGCAGTATTTT; CDR3aa: CATSRDWVVMATDTQYF; abundance: many; v_gene: TRBV15; j_gene: TRBJ2-3; d_gene: NA
CDR3nt: TGTGCCAGCAAAAAGGGGCGCATCGTCGGCTACACCTTC; CDR3aa: CASKKGRIVGYTF; abundance: NA; v_gene: TRBV6-1; j_gene: TRBJ1-2; d_gene: NA
CDR3nt: TGTGCCACCAGTGATGTCGGACTAGCGGATACGCAGTATTTT; CDR3aa: CATSDVGLADTQYF; abundance: many; v_gene: TRBV24-1; j_gene: TRBJ2-3; d_gene: TRBD2
CDR3nt: TGCAGTGCTAGAGATTCGCCAGGCTCCGGGAACTATGGCTACACCTTC; CDR3aa: CSARDSPGSGNYGYTF; abundance: NA; v_gene: TRBV20-1; j_gene: TRBJ1-2; d_gene: NA
CDR3nt: TGTGCCATCAGTGAGCTGGTCGGCTATGGCTACACCTTC; CDR3aa: CAISELVGYGYTF; abundance: NA; v_gene: TRBV10-3; j_gene: TRBJ1-2; d_gene: NA
CDR3nt: TGCAGTGCTAGGGAGGGTAGGTGGAATCAGCCCCAGCATTTT; CDR3aa: CSAREGRWNQPQHF; abundance: NA; v_gene: TRBV20-1; j_gene: TRBJ1-5; d_gene: NA
CDR3nt: TGCAGCGTTGAAGAGGGGGGGGGAGAGACCCAGTACTTC; CDR3aa: CSVEEGGGETQYF; abundance: many; v_gene: TRBV29-1; j_gene: TRBJ2-5; d_gene: TRBD2
CDR3nt: TGCAGCGTTGATGCACGAGGGACTAGCCGAAGCTCCTACGAGCAGTACTTC; CDR3aa: CSVDARGTSRSSYEQYF; abundance: many; v_gene: TRBV29-1; j_gene: TRBJ2-7; d_gene: TRBD2
CDR3nt: TGTGCCAGCAGCTTACAGGGGGATCAGCCCCAGCATTTT; CDR3aa: CASSLQGDQPQHF; abundance: many; v_gene: TRBV7-2; j_gene: TRBJ1-5; d_gene: TRBD1
CDR3nt: TGTGCCAGCAGCGTAGTCGGGGGAGCCTACAATGAGCAGTTCTTC; CDR3aa: CASSVVGGAYNEQFF; abundance: many; v_gene: TRBV9; j_gene: TRBJ2-1; d_gene: NA
CDR3nt: TGTGCCAGCAGCGACGGACGGAGACCCACTGAAGCTTTCTTT; CDR3aa: CASSDGRRPTEAFF; abundance: many; v_gene: TRBV5-4; j_gene: TRBJ1-1; d_gene: NA
CDR3nt: TGCAGCGTTGAGACCAGGACGCAACACGAGCAGTACTTC; CDR3aa: CSVETRTQHEQYF; abundance: many; v_gene: TRBV29-1; j_gene: TRBJ2-7; d_gene: NA
CDR3nt: TGTGCCAGCAGTCTTTTCTCAACAGGGAGAGAGACCCAGTACTTC; CDR3aa: CASSLFSTGRETQYF; abundance: once; v_gene: TRBV27; j_gene: TRBJ2-5; d_gene: NA
CDR3nt: TGTGCCAGTAGTATAGAGGTGGGAGCTCACATTCAGTACTTC; CDR3aa: CASSIEVGAHIQYF; abundance: few; v_gene: TRBV19; j_gene: TRBJ2-4; d_gene: NA
CDR3nt: TGCGCCAGCAGCAGGGACAGGACCTACGAGCAGTACTTC; CDR3aa: CASSRDRTYEQYF; abundance: many; v_gene: TRBV4-3; j_gene: TRBJ2-7; d_gene: TRBD1
CDR3nt: TGCAGTGCTAGAGGTCCAACCTCCTACAATGAGCAGTTCTTC; CDR3aa: CSARGPTSYNEQFF; abundance: few; v_gene: TRBV20-1; j_gene: TRBJ2-1; d_gene: NA
CDR3nt: TGCAGCGTTGGAGGGGGGAGAGGAGTAGAGACCCAGTACTTC; CDR3aa: CSVGGGRGVETQYF; abundance: many; v_gene: TRBV29-1; j_gene: TRBJ2-5; d_gene: NA
CDR3nt: TGTGCCATCAGTGAGTCAACAGGGCCAAGAAACACCATATATTTT; CDR3aa: CAISESTGPRNTIYF; abundance: many; v_gene: TRBV10-3; j_gene: TRBJ1-3; d_gene: NA
CDR3nt: TGCAGTGCTAGGGCGACTAGTGTTGACACCGGGGAGCTGTTTTTT; CDR3aa: CSARATSVDTGELFF; abundance: NA; v_gene: TRBV20-1; j_gene: TRBJ2-2; d_gene: NA
CDR3nt: TGCAGCGTTGAAGATTTACTGGGAGCTAACTATGGCTACACCTTC; CDR3aa: CSVEDLLGANYGYTF; abundance: many; v_gene: TRBV29-1; j_gene: TRBJ1-2; d_gene: NA
CDR3nt: TGCGCCAGCAGCCTGGCCGGGACAGGGACCACAGATACGCAGTATTTT; CDR3aa: CASSLAGTGTTDTQYF; abundance: many; v_gene: TRBV5-1; j_gene: TRBJ2-3; d_gene: TRBD1
CDR3nt: TGTGCCAGCAGCTTGGGGTTAGCGGGTCATGAGCAGTTCTTC; CDR3aa: CASSLGLAGHEQFF; abundance: NA; v_gene: TRBV7-2; j_gene: TRBJ2-1; d_gene: TRBD2
CDR3nt: TGTGCCAGCAGTTACTCGATCCCCCGGACAGACAGCTCCTATAATTCACCCCTCCACTTT; CDR3aa: CASSYSIPRTDSSYNSPLHF; abundance: NA; v_gene: TRBV6-2/TRBV6-3; j_gene: TRBJ1-6; d_gene: NA
CDR3nt: TGTGCCAGCAGCCCCCAGCGGGAGGGGACAGAGACCCAGTACTTC; CDR3aa: CASSPQREGTETQYF; abundance: NA; v_gene: TRBV5-6; j_gene: TRBJ2-5; d_gene: TRBD2
CDR3nt: TGTGCCAGCAGAGAGGAAGCTGCTTTCGGGGAGCTGTTTTTT; CDR3aa: CASREEAAFGELFF; abundance: once; v_gene: TRBV21-1; j_gene: TRBJ2-2; d_gene: NA
CDR3nt: TGTGCCAGCAGTTACCGGGACAGGGGGAACTACGAGCAGTACTTC; CDR3aa: CASSYRDRGNYEQYF; abundance: few; v_gene: TRBV6-5; j_gene: TRBJ2-7; d_gene: TRBD1
CDR3nt: TGTGCCAGCAGCCAAGATTCTCAAGAGACCCAGTACTTC; CDR3aa: CASSQDSQETQYF; abundance: NA; v_gene: TRBV4-2; j_gene: TRBJ2-5; d_gene: NA
CDR3nt: TGTGCCAGCACCCCCCGATCTGGGGGCCAAGAGACCCAGTACTTC; CDR3aa: CASTPRSGGQETQYF; abundance: few; v_gene: TRBV6-1; j_gene: TRBJ2-5; d_gene: NA
CDR3nt: TGCAGCGTTGACGGGTATGGCGGGGAGCTGTTTTTT; CDR3aa: CSVDGYGGELFF; abundance: NA; v_gene: TRBV29-1; j_gene: TRBJ2-2; d_gene: NA
CDR3nt: TGTGCCAGCAGTTTGCCGGACACTACGGAGCAGTACTTC; CDR3aa: CASSLPDTTEQYF; abundance: many; v_gene: TRBV28; j_gene: TRBJ2-7; d_gene: NA
CDR3nt: TGTGCCAGCAGCCCCCCCGGGACAGGATACAATGAGCAGTTCTTC; CDR3aa: CASSPPGTGYNEQFF; abundance: once; v_gene: TRBV28; j_gene: TRBJ2-1; d_gene: TRBD1
CDR3nt: TGTGCCAGCAGCGTGGGACACCAAGAGACCCAGTACTTC; CDR3aa: CASSVGHQETQYF; abundance: many; v_gene: TRBV9; j_gene: TRBJ2-5; d_gene: NA
CDR3nt: TGTGCCAGCAGCTTAGTAGCGGGCGACACAGATACGCAGTATTTT; CDR3aa: CASSLVAGDTDTQYF; abundance: once; v_gene: TRBV7-6; j_gene: TRBJ2-3; d_gene: TRBD2
CDR3nt: TGCAGTGCTAGAGATAGTAGCGGGAGATTTATAGATACGCAGTATTTT; CDR3aa: CSARDSSGRFIDTQYF; abundance: many; v_gene: TRBV20-1; j_gene: TRBJ2-3; d_gene: TRBD2
CDR3nt: TGCGCCAGCAGTGAATACGGGAATAACTATGGCTACACCTTC; CDR3aa: CASSEYGNNYGYTF; abundance: many; v_gene: TRBV10-2; j_gene: TRBJ1-2; d_gene: NA
CDR3nt: TGTGCCACCGGTCCTGGCTCACCGAACACCGGGGAGCTGTTTTTT; CDR3aa: CATGPGSPNTGELFF; abundance: many; v_gene: TRBV24-1; j_gene: TRBJ2-2; d_gene: NA
CDR3nt: TGTGCCAGCAGTTTGGGCGGGTCCACCGGGGAGCTGTTTTTT; CDR3aa: CASSLGGSTGELFF; abundance: many; v_gene: TRBV12-3/TRBV12-4; j_gene: TRBJ2-2; d_gene: NA